These 25 T cell receptor beta chains were all obtained from the same sample, sequenced in a study. In TCRdb, the 5' RACE reads were re-called with MiXCR into one record per CDR3 protein. The data contain about 55,000 distinct CDR3 sequences, 20% to 25% of them singletons. Tregs were sorted as CD4+CD25+CD127-/low cells. Sequencing input: tumor-infiltrating Tregs sorted from the breast tumor. The source of these receptors is a female donor with breast cancer.

V is TRBV27 and J is TRBJ2-1, with D maybe TRBD1 (6 bases). CDR1 and CDR2 (germline): MNHEY, SMNVEV (reference sequence). V was trimmed by 5 bases and J by 10 bases, leaving 15 bases between them. The CDR3 is 13 residues long. CDR3 coding DNA: TGTGCCAGCAGTCCCCCACAGGGTATGGAGCAGTTCTTC. This encodes CASSPPQGMEQFF.

The gene calls are TRBV4-1 and TRBJ2-7; TRBD2 agrees at 10 bases. The CDR3 length is 16 residues. CDR1 and CDR2 from the germline V gene are MGHRA and YSYEKL. Trimming took 4 bases from V and 6 from J; bases not matched to a gene: 12. The CDR3 loop is CASSLLLAGASGEQYF. For the CDR3, the DNA is TGCGCCAGCAGCCTCCTTCTAGCGGGAGCATCCGGCGAGCAGTACTTC.

The chain carries TRBV20-1 and TRBJ1-5; D gene unclear. The CDR3 spans 15 residues. Trimming stripped 0 bases from V and 4 bases from J, with 13 bases between. The germline V gene has CDR1 DFQATT and CDR2 SNEGSKA (reference sequence). The CDR3 protein is CSARDPRRTNQPQHF. CDR3 DNA sequence: TGCAGTGCTAGAGATCCACGGCGGACTAATCAGCCCCAGCATTTT.

This clonotype appeared many times. The gene calls are TRBV20-1 and TRBJ2-4, with a weak D call TRBD1 (6 bases). Trimming cost V 3 bases and J 5 bases, with 8 bases left between them. The CDR3 is made up of 12 amino acids. Germline CDR1 and CDR2: DFQATT and SNEGSKA (reference sequence). The CDR3 DNA follows: TGCAGTGCTAGGCCAGGGGAAAACATTCAGTACTTC. Amino acid sequence: CSARPGENIQYF.

With respect to this clonotype: One junction end does not reproduce the germline sequence, and a read error may be involved. The chain employs TRBV7-7 and TRBJ2-1, with D unresolved. The CDR3 loop spans 14 amino acids. The germline gives CDR1 SSHAT, CDR2 FNYEAQ (reference sequence). The CDR3: CASSLGEANNEQFF. CDR3 in DNA: TGTGCTAGCAGCTTAGGCGAGGCCAACAATGAGCAGTTCTTC.

This clonotype was seen a single time. A junction end diverges from the germline sequence, so it may reflect a read error. V and J are TRBV5-1 and TRBJ2-3; TRBD1 or TRBD2 may be the D gene (5 bases each). This CDR3 is built from 15 residues. In germline, CDR1 is SGHRS, CDR2 YFSETQ. Written as DNA, the CDR3 is TGCGCCAGCAGCTTGTCTAACATCCAGGGAGATATGCAGTATTTT. It encodes CASSLSNIQGDMQYF.

The chain employs TRBV20-1 and TRBJ1-1, with 8 bases identical to TRBD1. V gave up 3 bases and J gave up 7 bases; unmatched junction bases: 7. The CDR3 runs to 13 residues. The germline V gene encodes CDR1 DFQATT and CDR2 SNEGSKA (reference sequence). The CDR3 bases are TGCAGTGCTAGGGCAGGGGGCACGAGTGAAGCTTTCTTT. Translating it yields CSARAGGTSEAFF.

This clonotype was found many times. The genes are TRBV12-3 or TRBV12-4 and TRBJ1-6, with D tentatively TRBD1 (5 bases). V was clipped by 4 bases and J by 6 bases, with 10 bases between them. The CDR3 spans 14 residues. The CDR3 sequence: CASSWSGGNSPLHF. The DNA for the CDR3 is TGTGCCAGCAGTTGGAGCGGGGGTAATTCACCCCTCCACTTT.

The chain employs TRBV7-6 and TRBJ2-2; the D gene is possibly TRBD2 (6 bases). CDR3 length: 14 amino acids. Looked up from germline, CDR1 is SGHVS and CDR2 is FNYEAQ. Between the trimmed V and J ends, which lost 5 bases and 6 bases, there was a span of 13 bases. CDR3 amino acids: CASSGGLYPGELFF. CDR3 nucleotides: TGTGCCAGCAGCGGGGGACTTTACCCCGGGGAGCTGTTTTTT.

This clonotype was observed at least ten times. The J gene is TRBJ2-3, the V gene TRBV7-2; D remains unclear. V lost 5 bases and J lost 2, with 5 bases in between. Germline V gene lookup returns CDR1 SGHTA and CDR2 FQGNSA. The CDR3 is 12 residues long. CDR3 DNA: TGTGCCAGCAGCCACGCCACAGATACGCAGTATTTT. Encoded protein: CASSHATDTQYF.

The V call is TRBV7-2, the J call TRBJ2-2; the D is unclear. The V and J ends lost 4 bases and 0 bases respectively, with 3 bases between them. Germline V gives CDR1 SGHTA, CDR2 FQGNSA. CDR3 length: 13 amino acids. CDR3 DNA: TGTGCCAGCAGCTCCGCGAACACCGGGGAGCTGTTTTTT. It codes for CASSSANTGELFF.

The gene calls are TRBV20-1 and TRBJ1-6; tentatively, D is TRBD1 (6 bases). Trimming cost V 1 base and J 6 bases, with 13 bases left between them. The CDR3 covers 15 residues. The germline V gene encodes CDR1 DFQATT and CDR2 SNEGSKA (reference sequence). The CDR3 coding sequence is TGCAGTGCTAGAGGGGGGGCCAACACTAATTCACCCCTCCACTTT. It translates to CSARGGANTNSPLHF.

The gene calls are TRBV20-1 and TRBJ1-1; tentative D call: TRBD1 (6 bases). The germline V gene encodes CDR1 DFQATT and CDR2 SNEGSKA (reference sequence). The V end lost 7 bases, the J end lost 0 bases, and 21 bases lay between the germline ends. The CDR3 is made up of 16 amino acids. CDR3 region: CSVQTGGISMNTEAFF. CDR3 nucleotides: TGCAGTGTACAGACAGGTGGGATTTCCATGAACACTGAAGCTTTCTTT.

This clonotype was counted at least ten times. The gene calls are TRBV7-2 and TRBJ2-3; no clear D. The V gene lost 4 bases and the J gene lost 0 bases, with 8 bases spanning the gap. CDR3 length: 14 amino acids. CDR1 is SGHTA, CDR2 FQGNSA, per germline. The CDR3 sequence is CASSSYLSTDTQYF. In DNA form, the CDR3 reads TGTGCCAGCAGCTCCTACCTGAGCACAGATACGCAGTATTTT.

This clonotype was picked up many times. CDR3 nucleotide sequence: TGTGCCAGCTTCACCGGTGCGGGAGAGGGATATGAGCAGTTCTTC. Translated: CASFTGAGEGYEQFF. The V and J genes are TRBV6-5 and TRBJ2-1, with 7 bases matching TRBD2. The CDR3 has 15 amino acids. The J segment lost 8 bases and the V segment lost 8 bases, leaving 15 bases of the junction unmatched. Germline assignment: CDR1 MNHEY and CDR2 SVGAGI.

This clonotype occurred a few times. The chain couples TRBV12-3 or TRBV12-4 to TRBJ2-7; 10 nucleotides align to TRBD2. This CDR3 comprises 13 residues. The V and J ends lost 8 bases and 4 bases, in that order; junction bases with no gene match: 5. The CDR3 loop reads CASGLAVMYEQYF. CDR3 DNA sequence: TGTGCCAGCGGACTAGCGGTAATGTACGAGCAGTACTTC.

In the case of this clonotype: Lacking the conserved final phenylalanine or tryptophan, this CDR3 likely reflects a read error. The V and J genes are TRBV5-1 and TRBJ2-2; 8 bases map to TRBD2. Germline values: CDR1 SGHRS, CDR2 YFSETQ. Trimming removed 4 bases from V and 4 bases from J; junction bases left unmatched: 9. This CDR3 comprises 16 residues. The CDR3 sequence is CASSRIVAGSTGELFL. Written as DNA, the CDR3 is TGCGCCAGCAGCCGAATCGTAGCGGGAAGCACCGGGGAGCTGTTTTTG.

The chain uses TRBV6-5 and TRBJ1-1, with 8 bases aligning to TRBD1. The germline gives CDR1 MNHEY, CDR2 SVGAGI. The V gene end was trimmed by 6 bases and the J gene end by 2 bases; junction bases not matched to a gene: 8. The CDR3 is 15 amino acids. CDR3 in DNA: TGTGCCAGCAGCAACACCGGACAGGGAAACACTGAAGCTTTCTTT. Its translation is CASSNTGQGNTEAFF.

With regard to this clonotype: A much larger clone sits a single nucleotide away, making a read error possible. The genes are TRBV7-2 and TRBJ2-7; D ambiguous. The CDR3 has 13 amino acids. V dropped 5 bases and J dropped 7 bases, with 15 bases sitting between them. The germline CDR1 and CDR2 sequences are SGHTA and FQGNSA. CDR3 protein: CASSLRPVREQYF. CDR3 coding DNA: TGTGCCAGCAGCCTACGCCCAGTTCGGGAGCAGTACTTC.

A word on this clonotype: A much larger clone differs from this one at a single base, so this may be a read error. This sequence joins TRBV5-1 and TRBJ1-1; TRBD1 aligns across 8 bases. CDR1 is SGHRS, CDR2 YFSETQ, per germline. This CDR3 contains 16 residues. CDR3 in amino acids: CANSRTGPLMNTEAFF. DNA for the CDR3: TGCGCCAACAGCAGGACAGGGCCCCTCATGAACACTGAAGCTTTCTTT.

This clonotype was counted at least ten times. The CDR3 nucleotides are TGCAGTGCTAGGACAGGGGGCGAACACTATGGCTACACCTTC. Amino acid sequence: CSARTGGEHYGYTF. The chain couples TRBV20-1 to TRBJ1-2, with 10 positions matching TRBD1. From germline, CDR1 is DFQATT and CDR2 SNEGSKA (reference sequence). The J segment lost 3 bases and the V segment lost 3 bases, leaving 4 bases of the junction unmatched. This CDR3 has 14 residues.

This clonotype appeared a few times. This sequence joins TRBV7-2 and TRBJ2-7; 8 nucleotides line up with TRBD2. The trim removed 5 bases at V and 3 bases at J, leaving 9 bases unmatched. The V gene's germline CDR1 is SGHTA and CDR2 FQGNSA. CDR3 length: 15 amino acids. The CDR3 spells CASSPLSGRGYEQYF. The CDR3 nucleotides read TGTGCCAGCAGCCCTCTAAGCGGGAGAGGCTACGAGCAGTACTTC.

A remark on this clonotype: Since no conserved phenylalanine or tryptophan closes the CDR3, a read error is the likely cause. This chain links TRBV15 with TRBJ2-6, with no clear D. Trimming cost V 0 bases and J 2 bases, with 5 bases left between them. Germline CDR1 reads LNHNV; CDR2 reads YYDKDF (reference sequence). This CDR3 spans 15 amino acids. CDR3 coding DNA: TGTGCCACCAGCAGAGATAAAACTGGGGCCAACGTCCTGACTCTC. It is translated as CATSRDKTGANVLTL.

This rearrangement joins TRBV7-9 to TRBJ2-7; D unclear. V was shortened by 6 bases and J by 5 bases, with 14 bases between the two germline ends. CDR3 length equals 13 residues. Germline V gene lookup returns CDR1 SEHNR and CDR2 FQNEAQ (reference sequence). Here the CDR3 DNA reads TGTGCCAGCAGTCCCGAGGTGTGGAACGAGCAGTACTTC. Translated: CASSPEVWNEQYF.

The chain is built from TRBV5-1 and TRBJ2-4; perhaps TRBD1 as D (5 bases). Trimming removed 0 bases at V and 0 bases at J, with 10 bases between. This CDR3 is 16 amino acids long. CDR1 and CDR2 (germline): SGHRS, YFSETQ. The DNA for the CDR3 is TGCGCCAGCAGCTTGGTAGGGGATATAGCCAAAAACATTCAGTACTTC. It is translated as CASSLVGDIAKNIQYF.